Listed below are T cell receptor beta chains from one sample, sequenced in a study of beta chain features in type 1 diabetes. Libraries were prepared by immunoSEQ multiplex PCR; TCRdb keeps only in-frame clonotypes and omits some of them. Counted here are about 130,000 clones, 9% to 9.5% occurring once; the ten biggest clones make up around 0.63%. Sequencing was performed on central memory CD4+ T cells from blood. The receptor set was obtained from a man between 18 and 35 years old in good health. The CDR3 runs from the conserved cysteine through the conserved F or W. The order of the fields is CDR3 protein, CDR3 DNA, V gene, D gene, J gene, clone size. D genes are given only for firm matches. Expanded clones get a size class; other rows say once, few or many, or leave the size out.

cdr3_aa: CASSASGEQQYF
cdr3_nt: TGTGCCAGCAGTGCCTCAGGGGAACAGCAGTACTTC
v_call: TRBV6-5
d_call: .
j_call: TRBJ2-7
clone_size: .

cdr3_aa: CASSLTGTAISPLHF
cdr3_nt: TGTGCCAGCAGCTTAACCGGGACAGCCATTTCACCCCTCCACTTT
v_call: TRBV6-5
d_call: TRBD1
j_call: TRBJ1-6
clone_size: few

cdr3_aa: CSVWAGPSTDTQYF
cdr3_nt: TGCAGCGTTTGGGCCGGCCCTAGCACAGATACGCAGTATTTT
v_call: TRBV29-1
d_call: .
j_call: TRBJ2-3
clone_size: .

cdr3_aa: CASSAGNSYYGYTF
cdr3_nt: TGTGCCAGCAGTGCCGGAAACAGCTACTATGGCTACACCTTC
v_call: TRBV6-5
d_call: .
j_call: TRBJ1-2
clone_size: .

cdr3_aa: CASSLLTGSEDTQYF
cdr3_nt: TGTGCCAGCAGCCTACTGACAGGTTCAGAAGATACGCAGTATTTT
v_call: TRBV5-5
d_call: .
j_call: TRBJ2-3
clone_size: few

cdr3_aa: CASSSRDSRGKLFF
cdr3_nt: TGTGCCAGCAGCAGCCGGGACAGTAGAGGAAAACTGTTTTTT
v_call: TRBV7-6
d_call: TRBD1
j_call: TRBJ1-4
clone_size: .

cdr3_aa: CASSPDRRVGETQYF
cdr3_nt: TGTGCCAGCAGCCCGGACAGGAGGGTTGGAGAGACCCAGTACTTC
v_call: TRBV4-2
d_call: .
j_call: TRBJ2-5
clone_size: .

cdr3_aa: CASRIGGAESGANVLTF
cdr3_nt: TGTGCCAGCAGGATAGGGGGGGCCGAATCTGGGGCCAACGTCCTGACTTTC
v_call: TRBV7-2
d_call: .
j_call: TRBJ2-6
clone_size: .

cdr3_aa: CASSPDQGVNSPLHF
cdr3_nt: TGTGCCAGCTCACCCGACCAGGGGGTCAATTCACCCCTCCACTTT
v_call: TRBV18
d_call: TRBD1
j_call: TRBJ1-6
clone_size: few

cdr3_aa: CASSWTGGNQPQHF
cdr3_nt: TGTGCCAGCAGTTGGACAGGGGGCAATCAGCCCCAGCATTTT
v_call: TRBV2
d_call: TRBD1
j_call: TRBJ1-5
clone_size: once

cdr3_aa: CAISDTVDGYTF
cdr3_nt: TGTGCCATCTCGGACACGGTAGATGGCTACACCTTC
v_call: TRBV10-3
d_call: .
j_call: TRBJ1-2
clone_size: .

cdr3_aa: CASSTLQGSEKLFF
cdr3_nt: TGTGCCAGCAGCACACTCCAGGGGAGCGAAAAACTGTTTTTT
v_call: TRBV6-5
d_call: .
j_call: TRBJ1-4
clone_size: few

cdr3_aa: CASSRTGLNTEAFF
cdr3_nt: TGTGCCAGCAGTCGGACAGGGTTGAACACTGAAGCTTTCTTT
v_call: TRBV27
d_call: TRBD1
j_call: TRBJ1-1
clone_size: few

cdr3_aa: CASSIGRGQYEQYF
cdr3_nt: TGTGCCAGCAGCATAGGACGGGGACAGTACGAGCAGTACTTC
v_call: TRBV7-9
d_call: TRBD1
j_call: TRBJ2-7
clone_size: few

cdr3_aa: CASSPGTGAATEAFF
cdr3_nt: TGTGCCAGCAGCCCCGGGACAGGGGCGGCCACTGAAGCTTTCTTT
v_call: TRBV9
d_call: TRBD1
j_call: TRBJ1-1
clone_size: .

cdr3_aa: CASSTGTGDHQPQHF
cdr3_nt: TGTGCCAGCAGTACCGGGACAGGGGACCATCAGCCCCAGCATTTT
v_call: TRBV7-9
d_call: TRBD1
j_call: TRBJ1-5
clone_size: many

cdr3_aa: CASSTGQGALNTEAFF
cdr3_nt: TGTGCCAGCAGTACCGGACAGGGGGCCCTGAACACTGAAGCTTTCTTT
v_call: TRBV6-6
d_call: TRBD1
j_call: TRBJ1-1
clone_size: .

cdr3_aa: CASSLEGTPNQPQHF
cdr3_nt: TGTGCCAGCAGCTTAGAAGGGACACCGAATCAGCCCCAGCATTTT
v_call: TRBV7-2
d_call: .
j_call: TRBJ1-5
clone_size: few

cdr3_aa: CASRVRDRDTDTQYF
cdr3_nt: TGTGCCAGCAGGGTCCGGGACAGGGACACAGATACGCAGTATTTT
v_call: TRBV2
d_call: TRBD1
j_call: TRBJ2-3
clone_size: .

cdr3_aa: CASSSDRARSPLHF
cdr3_nt: TGTGCCAGCAGCAGCGACAGGGCTCGGTCACCCCTCCACTTT
v_call: TRBV6-1
d_call: TRBD1
j_call: TRBJ1-6
clone_size: .

cdr3_aa: CASSFGGTPRPGSPLHF
cdr3_nt: TGTGCCAGCAGTTTCGGAGGCACCCCCCGGCCTGGTTCACCCCTCCACTTT
v_call: TRBV28
d_call: .
j_call: TRBJ1-6
clone_size: .

cdr3_aa: CASRRDRGEQYF
cdr3_nt: TGTGCCAGCAGGCGGGACAGGGGCGAGCAGTACTTC
v_call: TRBV5-4
d_call: TRBD1
j_call: TRBJ2-7
clone_size: .

cdr3_aa: CASSLYQTGSYEQYF
cdr3_nt: TGTGCCAGCAGTTTATACCAGACAGGGTCCTACGAGCAGTACTTC
v_call: TRBV27
d_call: TRBD1
j_call: TRBJ2-7
clone_size: few

cdr3_aa: CASSQMTGDNEQFF
cdr3_nt: TGTGCCAGCAGTCAAATGACAGGGGACAATGAGCAGTTCTTC
v_call: TRBV6-1
d_call: TRBD1
j_call: TRBJ2-1
clone_size: few

cdr3_aa: CASSNGQGQETQYF
cdr3_nt: TGTGCCAGCTCAAACGGACAGGGGCAAGAGACCCAGTACTTC
v_call: TRBV18
d_call: TRBD1
j_call: TRBJ2-5
clone_size: .

cdr3_aa: CASSPSDINYGYTF
cdr3_nt: TGTGCCAGCTCACCATCGGACATAAACTATGGCTACACCTTC
v_call: TRBV18
d_call: .
j_call: TRBJ1-2
clone_size: .

cdr3_aa: CASSGSTGLSNQPQHF
cdr3_nt: TGTGCCAGCAGTGGCTCCACAGGGTTAAGCAATCAGCCCCAGCATTTT
v_call: TRBV6-6
d_call: .
j_call: TRBJ1-5
clone_size: few

cdr3_aa: CASSYSRELREKLFF
cdr3_nt: TGTGCCAGCAGTTATTCACGGGAATTGCGTGAAAAACTGTTTTTT
v_call: TRBV6-9
d_call: .
j_call: TRBJ1-4
clone_size: few

cdr3_aa: CASSQGSGGSEETQYF
cdr3_nt: TGTGCCAGCAGCCAGGGCTCGGGGGGCTCGGAAGAGACCCAGTACTTC
v_call: TRBV11-2
d_call: .
j_call: TRBJ2-5
clone_size: .

cdr3_aa: CSGGLSSYEQYF
cdr3_nt: TGCAGCGGAGGACTATCCTCCTACGAGCAGTACTTC
v_call: TRBV29-1
d_call: .
j_call: TRBJ2-7
clone_size: many

cdr3_aa: CASGYIGGVSTDTQYF
cdr3_nt: TGCGCCAGCGGATATATCGGAGGGGTAAGCACAGATACGCAGTATTTT
v_call: TRBV5-1
d_call: .
j_call: TRBJ2-3
clone_size: .

cdr3_aa: CSAPGTSGDTQYF
cdr3_nt: TGCAGCGCCCCCGGGACTAGCGGGGATACGCAGTATTTT
v_call: TRBV29-1
d_call: TRBD2
j_call: TRBJ2-3
clone_size: many

cdr3_aa: CASSPTNNYGYTF
cdr3_nt: TGTGCCAGCAGCCCCACAAATAACTATGGCTACACCTTC
v_call: TRBV2
d_call: .
j_call: TRBJ1-2
clone_size: few

cdr3_aa: CASSPGGGLEQYF
cdr3_nt: TGTGCCAGCAGCCCAGGGGGAGGACTCGAGCAGTACTTC
v_call: TRBV11-2
d_call: .
j_call: TRBJ2-7
clone_size: few

cdr3_aa: CASSVREKGSYEQYF
cdr3_nt: TGCGCCAGCAGCGTACGCGAGAAGGGGTCCTACGAGCAGTACTTC
v_call: TRBV5-1
d_call: .
j_call: TRBJ2-7
clone_size: .

cdr3_aa: CASSFLAGGSGEQFF
cdr3_nt: TGCGCCAGCAGCTTTTTAGCGGGGGGTAGCGGTGAGCAGTTCTTC
v_call: TRBV5-1
d_call: TRBD2
j_call: TRBJ2-1
clone_size: few

cdr3_aa: CASRIAGETYEQYF
cdr3_nt: TGTGCCAGCAGGATAGCGGGGGAGACCTACGAGCAGTACTTC
v_call: TRBV2
d_call: TRBD2
j_call: TRBJ2-7
clone_size: few

cdr3_aa: CASSGPEGLAGVRNEQFF
cdr3_nt: TGTGCCAGCAGCGGGCCAGAGGGACTAGCGGGGGTCCGCAATGAGCAGTTCTTC
v_call: TRBV9
d_call: TRBD2
j_call: TRBJ2-1
clone_size: few

cdr3_aa: CSVEAFGGGRGLGSYNEQFF
cdr3_nt: TGCAGCGTTGAAGCCTTTGGCGGGGGACGGGGGTTGGGATCCTACAATGAGCAGTTCTTC
v_call: TRBV29-1
d_call: TRBD2
j_call: TRBJ2-1
clone_size: few

cdr3_aa: CASSTLAGPTDTQYF
cdr3_nt: TGTGCCAGCAGCACCCTAGCGGGGCCCACAGATACGCAGTATTTT
v_call: TRBV21-1
d_call: .
j_call: TRBJ2-3
clone_size: few

cdr3_aa: CASSFSLAGSRDTQYF
cdr3_nt: TGTGCCAGCAGCTTTTCACTAGCGGGGAGCAGGGATACGCAGTATTTT
v_call: TRBV7-2
d_call: TRBD2
j_call: TRBJ2-3
clone_size: .

cdr3_aa: CASSPNFSGRENTDTQYF
cdr3_nt: TGTGCCAGCAGCCCAAACTTTTCGGGCAGGGAAAACACAGATACGCAGTATTTT
v_call: TRBV11-2
d_call: .
j_call: TRBJ2-3
clone_size: few

cdr3_aa: CASNTGVSNQPQHF
cdr3_nt: TGTGCCAGCAATACAGGGGTGTCTAATCAGCCCCAGCATTTT
v_call: TRBV6-5
d_call: TRBD1
j_call: TRBJ1-5
clone_size: .

cdr3_aa: CASSQGTGTGGDEQYF
cdr3_nt: TGCGCCAGCAGCCAAGGAACCGGGACAGGGGGGGACGAGCAGTACTTC
v_call: TRBV4-3
d_call: TRBD1
j_call: TRBJ2-7
clone_size: .

cdr3_aa: CASSKGQNTDTQYF
cdr3_nt: TGTGCCAGCAGCAAGGGACAAAACACAGATACGCAGTATTTT
v_call: TRBV11-2
d_call: .
j_call: TRBJ2-3
clone_size: few

cdr3_aa: CASSVRASGWDEQFF
cdr3_nt: TGTGCCAGCAGCGTACGGGCTAGCGGTTGGGATGAGCAGTTCTTC
v_call: TRBV9
d_call: TRBD2
j_call: TRBJ2-1
clone_size: .

cdr3_aa: CASSWGVDNEKLFF
cdr3_nt: TGTGCCAGCAGTTGGGGGGTAGATAATGAAAAACTGTTTTTT
v_call: TRBV6-5
d_call: .
j_call: TRBJ1-4
clone_size: .

cdr3_aa: CASVTGATNEKLFF
cdr3_nt: TGTGCCAGCGTCACAGGGGCAACTAATGAAAAACTGTTTTTT
v_call: TRBV28
d_call: TRBD1
j_call: TRBJ1-4
clone_size: few

cdr3_aa: CASSFRGTDTQYF
cdr3_nt: TGTGCCAGCAGCTTCAGGGGCACAGATACGCAGTATTTT
v_call: TRBV4-2
d_call: .
j_call: TRBJ2-3
clone_size: few

cdr3_aa: CASSFPGLTDTQYF
cdr3_nt: TGTGCCAGCAGCTTTCCGGGACTAACAGATACGCAGTATTTT
v_call: TRBV7-2
d_call: TRBD2
j_call: TRBJ2-3
clone_size: .

cdr3_aa: CAWMAGGSSGNTIYF
cdr3_nt: TGTGCCTGGATGGCAGGGGGCTCCTCTGGAAACACCATATATTTT
v_call: TRBV30
d_call: TRBD1
j_call: TRBJ1-3
clone_size: few

cdr3_aa: CSAAWDRGADTQYF
cdr3_nt: TGCAGCGCTGCGTGGGACAGGGGAGCAGATACGCAGTATTTT
v_call: TRBV29-1
d_call: TRBD1
j_call: TRBJ2-3
clone_size: few

cdr3_aa: CASSLVGGPSSYEQYF
cdr3_nt: TGTGCCAGCAGCTTAGTAGGGGGCCCTAGCTCCTACGAGCAGTACTTC
v_call: TRBV11-2
d_call: TRBD1
j_call: TRBJ2-7
clone_size: .